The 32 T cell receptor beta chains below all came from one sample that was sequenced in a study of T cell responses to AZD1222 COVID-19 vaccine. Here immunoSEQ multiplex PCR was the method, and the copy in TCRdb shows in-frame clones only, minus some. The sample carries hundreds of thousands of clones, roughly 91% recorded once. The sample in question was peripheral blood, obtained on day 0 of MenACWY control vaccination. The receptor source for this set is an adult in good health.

The CDR3 coding sequence is TGTGCCAGCTCACCGGTTAAGAGTAGCAATCAGCCCCAGCATTTT. Translated, it gives CASSPVKSSNQPQHF. The chain has TRBV18 and TRBJ1-5; D not certain. The CDR3 is 15 residues long. V lost 3 bases and J lost 0, with 9 bases in between. Per germline, CDR1 KGHSH and CDR2 LQKENI.

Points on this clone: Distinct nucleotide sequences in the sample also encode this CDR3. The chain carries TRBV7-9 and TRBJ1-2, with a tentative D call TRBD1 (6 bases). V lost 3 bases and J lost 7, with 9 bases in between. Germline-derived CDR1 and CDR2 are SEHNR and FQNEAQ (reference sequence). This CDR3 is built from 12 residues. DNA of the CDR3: TGTGCCAGCAGCTTGACAGGCTCTGGCTACACCTTC. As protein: CASSLTGSGYTF.

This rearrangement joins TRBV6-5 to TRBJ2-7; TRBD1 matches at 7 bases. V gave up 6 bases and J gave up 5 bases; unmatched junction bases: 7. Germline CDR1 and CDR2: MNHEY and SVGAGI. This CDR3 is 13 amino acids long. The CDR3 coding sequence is TGTGCCAGCAGGGGGACAGCCCTCGACGAGCAGTACTTC. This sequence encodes CASRGTALDEQYF.

The CDR3, as DNA: TGTGCCAGCAGCGACCGGACTATCCCTGGAAACACCATATATTTT. This translates into CASSDRTIPGNTIYF. The chain links TRBV9 to TRBJ1-3; D gene ambiguous. Trimming stripped 3 bases from V and 2 bases from J, with 12 bases between. There are 15 residues in the CDR3. Germline CDR1 reads SGDLS; CDR2 reads YYNGEE.

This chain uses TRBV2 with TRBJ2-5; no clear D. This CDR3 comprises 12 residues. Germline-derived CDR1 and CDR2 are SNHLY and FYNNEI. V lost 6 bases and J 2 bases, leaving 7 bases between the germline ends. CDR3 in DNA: TGTGCCAGCAGGAATATGCAAGAGACCCAGTACTTC. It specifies CASRNMQETQYF. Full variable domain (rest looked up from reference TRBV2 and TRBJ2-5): EPEVTQTPSHQVTQMGQEVILRCVPISNHLYFYWYRQILGQKVEFLVSFYNNEISEKSEIFDDQFSVERPDGSNFTLKIRSTKLEDSAMYFCASRNMQETQYFGPGTRLLVL.

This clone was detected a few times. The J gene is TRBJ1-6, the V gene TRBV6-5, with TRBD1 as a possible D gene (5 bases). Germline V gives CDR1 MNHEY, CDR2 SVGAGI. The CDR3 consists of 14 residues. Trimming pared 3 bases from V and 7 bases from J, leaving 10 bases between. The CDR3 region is CASSYTGANSPLHF. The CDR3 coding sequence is TGTGCCAGCAGTTATACAGGAGCGAATTCACCCCTCCACTTT.

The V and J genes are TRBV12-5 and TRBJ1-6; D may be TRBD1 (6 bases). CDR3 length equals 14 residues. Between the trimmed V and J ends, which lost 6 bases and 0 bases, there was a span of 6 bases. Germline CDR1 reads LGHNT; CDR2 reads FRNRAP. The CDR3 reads CASGDSSYNSPLHF. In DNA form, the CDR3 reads TGTGCTAGTGGGGACAGCTCCTATAATTCACCCCTCCACTTT.

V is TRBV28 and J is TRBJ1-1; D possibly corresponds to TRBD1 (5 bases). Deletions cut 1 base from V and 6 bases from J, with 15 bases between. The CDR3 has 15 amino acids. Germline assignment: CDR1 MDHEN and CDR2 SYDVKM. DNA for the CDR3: TGTGCCAGCAGTTTATCCCAGGGCGGAACTCCTGAAGCTTTCTTT. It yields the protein CASSLSQGGTPEAFF.

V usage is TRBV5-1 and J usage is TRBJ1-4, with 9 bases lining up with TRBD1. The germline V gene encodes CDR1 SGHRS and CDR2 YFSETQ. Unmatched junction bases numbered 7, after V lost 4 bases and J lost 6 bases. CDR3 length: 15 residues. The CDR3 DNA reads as TGCGCCAGCAGCCTACAGGGGGCGCGGGATGAAAAACTGTTTTTT. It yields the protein CASSLQGARDEKLFF.

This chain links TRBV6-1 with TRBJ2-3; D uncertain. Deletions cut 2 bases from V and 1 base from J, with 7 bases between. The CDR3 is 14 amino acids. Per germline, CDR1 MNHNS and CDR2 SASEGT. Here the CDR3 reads CASSEFRGTDTQYF. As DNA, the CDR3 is TGTGCCAGCAGTGAATTCAGAGGCACAGATACGCAGTATTTT.

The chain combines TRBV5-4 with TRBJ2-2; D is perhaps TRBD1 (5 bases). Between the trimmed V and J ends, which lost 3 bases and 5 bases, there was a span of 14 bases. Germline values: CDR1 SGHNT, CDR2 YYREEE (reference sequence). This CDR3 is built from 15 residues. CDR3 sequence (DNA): TGTGCCAGCAGCTCCCGGGCAGGGCAGACCGGGGAGCTGTTTTTT. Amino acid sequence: CASSSRAGQTGELFF.

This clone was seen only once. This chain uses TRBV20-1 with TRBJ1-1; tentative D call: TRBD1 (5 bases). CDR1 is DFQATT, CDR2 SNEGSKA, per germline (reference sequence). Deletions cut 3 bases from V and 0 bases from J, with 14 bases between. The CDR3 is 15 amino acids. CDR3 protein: CSASRPGRLNTEAFF. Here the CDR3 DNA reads TGCAGTGCTAGTCGGCCAGGGAGATTGAACACTGAAGCTTTCTTT.

The CDR3 region is CASSLALAGGQTDTQYF. CDR3 nucleotides: TGCGCCAGCAGCTTAGCCCTAGCGGGGGGGCAAACAGATACGCAGTATTTT. V gene TRBV5-1 combines with J gene TRBJ2-3; 12 positions match TRBD2. V dropped 2 bases and J dropped 3; count of bases not matched to a gene: 7. The CDR3 covers 17 residues. In germline, CDR1 is SGHRS, CDR2 YFSETQ.

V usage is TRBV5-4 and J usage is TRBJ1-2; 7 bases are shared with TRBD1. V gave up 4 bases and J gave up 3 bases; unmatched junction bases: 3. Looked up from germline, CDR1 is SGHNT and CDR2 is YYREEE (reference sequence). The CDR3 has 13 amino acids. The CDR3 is CASSIDRDYGYTF. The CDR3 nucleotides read TGTGCCAGCAGCATCGACAGGGACTATGGCTACACCTTC. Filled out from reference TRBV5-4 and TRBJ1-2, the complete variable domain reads ETGVTQSPTHLIKTRGQQVTLRCSSQSGHNTVSWYQQALGQGPQFIFQYYREEENGRGNFPPRFSGLQFPNYSSELNVNALELDDSALYLCASSIDRDYGYTFGSGTRLTVV.

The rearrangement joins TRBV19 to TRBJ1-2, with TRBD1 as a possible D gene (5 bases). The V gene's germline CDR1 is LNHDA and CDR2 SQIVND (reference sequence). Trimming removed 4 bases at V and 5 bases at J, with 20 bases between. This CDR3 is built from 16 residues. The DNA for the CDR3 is TGTGCCAGTAGTACCGGTGGACAAGCGGCAAAGTATGGCTACACCTTC. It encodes CASSTGGQAAKYGYTF. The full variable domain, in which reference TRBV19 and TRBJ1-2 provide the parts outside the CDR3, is DGGITQSPKYLFRKEGQNVTLSCEQNLNHDAMYWYRQDPGQGLRLIYYSQIVNDFQKGDIAEGYSVSREKKESFPLTVTSAQKNPTAFYLCASSTGGQAAKYGYTFGSGTRLTVV.

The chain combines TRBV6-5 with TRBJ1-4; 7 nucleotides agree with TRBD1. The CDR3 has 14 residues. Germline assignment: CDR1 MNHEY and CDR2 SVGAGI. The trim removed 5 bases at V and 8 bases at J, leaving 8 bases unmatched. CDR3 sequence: CASSRTGTSEKLFF. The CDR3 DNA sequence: TGTGCCAGCAGTCGGACAGGCACCTCAGAAAAACTGTTTTTT.

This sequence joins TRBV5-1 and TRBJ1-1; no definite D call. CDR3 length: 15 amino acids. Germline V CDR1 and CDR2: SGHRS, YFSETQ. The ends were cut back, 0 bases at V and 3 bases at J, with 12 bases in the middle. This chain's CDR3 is CASSLDEGTYTEAFF. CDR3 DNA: TGCGCCAGCAGCTTGGACGAGGGTACGTACACTGAAGCTTTCTTT. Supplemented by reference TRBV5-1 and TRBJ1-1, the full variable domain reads KAGVTQTPRYLIKTRGQQVTLSCSPISGHRSVSWYQQTPGQGLQFLFEYFSETQRNKGNFPGRFSGRQFSNSRSEMNVSTLELGDSALYLCASSLDEGTYTEAFFGQGTRLTVV.

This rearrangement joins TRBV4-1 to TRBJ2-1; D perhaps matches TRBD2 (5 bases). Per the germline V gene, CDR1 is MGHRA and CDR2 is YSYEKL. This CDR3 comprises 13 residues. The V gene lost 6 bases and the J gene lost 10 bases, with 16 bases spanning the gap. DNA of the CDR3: TGCGCCAGCAGTCGGACTGGCCTCTCAGAGCAGTTCTTC. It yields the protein CASSRTGLSEQFF.

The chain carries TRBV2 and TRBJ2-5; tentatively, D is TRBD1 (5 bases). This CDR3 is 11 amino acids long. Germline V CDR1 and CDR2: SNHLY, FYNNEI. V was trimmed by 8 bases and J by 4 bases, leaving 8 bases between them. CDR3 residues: CASGQGETQYF. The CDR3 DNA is TGTGCCAGCGGTCAGGGAGAGACCCAGTACTTC.

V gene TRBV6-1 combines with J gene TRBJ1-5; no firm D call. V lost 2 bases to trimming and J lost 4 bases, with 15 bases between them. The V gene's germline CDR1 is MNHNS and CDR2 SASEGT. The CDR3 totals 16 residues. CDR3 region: CASSELAGRVNQPQHF. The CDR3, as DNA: TGTGCCAGCAGTGAACTGGCGGGTAGGGTGAATCAGCCCCAGCATTTT.

Written as DNA, the CDR3 is TGTGCCAGCAGCTCCGGGCCCAGCTACACCGGGGAGCTGTTTTTT. The encoded protein is CASSSGPSYTGELFF. The rearrangement joins TRBV7-2 to TRBJ2-2; D call uncertain. V shed 4 bases and J shed 3 bases, with 12 bases lying between them. The CDR3 runs to 15 residues. CDR1 SGHTA and CDR2 FQGNSA come from the germline V gene.

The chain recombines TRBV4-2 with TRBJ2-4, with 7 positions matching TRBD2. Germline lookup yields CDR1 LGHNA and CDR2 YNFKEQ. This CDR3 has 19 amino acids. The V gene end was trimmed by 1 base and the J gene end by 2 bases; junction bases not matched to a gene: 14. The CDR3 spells CASSQGLGGGGLPKNIQYF. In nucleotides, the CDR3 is TGTGCCAGCAGCCAAGGTCTGGGCGGGGGTGGGCTTCCCAAAAACATTCAGTACTTC.

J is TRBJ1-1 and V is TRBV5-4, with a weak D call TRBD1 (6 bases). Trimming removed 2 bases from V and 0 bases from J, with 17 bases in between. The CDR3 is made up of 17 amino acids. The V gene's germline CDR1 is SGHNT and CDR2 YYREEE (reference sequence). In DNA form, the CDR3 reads TGTGCCAGCAGCTTCGGGGCTGGACAGCGGATGAACACTGAAGCTTTCTTT. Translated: CASSFGAGQRMNTEAFF.

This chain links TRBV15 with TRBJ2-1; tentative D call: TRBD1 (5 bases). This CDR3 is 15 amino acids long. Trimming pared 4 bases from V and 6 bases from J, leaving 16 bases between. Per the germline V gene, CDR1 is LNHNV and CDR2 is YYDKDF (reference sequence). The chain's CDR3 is CATSTFSRVGNEQFF. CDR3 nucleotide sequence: TGTGCCACCAGCACCTTTAGCAGGGTCGGCAATGAGCAGTTCTTC.

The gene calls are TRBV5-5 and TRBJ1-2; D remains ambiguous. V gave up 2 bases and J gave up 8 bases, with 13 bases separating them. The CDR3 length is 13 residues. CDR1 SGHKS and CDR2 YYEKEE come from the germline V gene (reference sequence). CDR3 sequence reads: CASSFPGGWGYTF. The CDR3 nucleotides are TGTGCCAGCAGCTTCCCAGGAGGATGGGGCTACACCTTC.

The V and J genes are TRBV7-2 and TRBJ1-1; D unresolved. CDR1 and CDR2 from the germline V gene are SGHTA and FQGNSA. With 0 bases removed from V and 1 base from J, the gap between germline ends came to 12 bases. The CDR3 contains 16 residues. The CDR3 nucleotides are TGTGCCAGCAGCTTAGCAGTCCAAAGGAGGAACACTGAAGCTTTCTTT. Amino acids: CASSLAVQRRNTEAFF.

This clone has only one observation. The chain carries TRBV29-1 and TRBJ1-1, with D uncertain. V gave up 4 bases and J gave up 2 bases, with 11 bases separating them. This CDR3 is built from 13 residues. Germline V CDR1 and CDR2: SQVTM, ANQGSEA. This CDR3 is CSVGGVLNTEAFF. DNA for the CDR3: TGCAGCGTTGGGGGAGTACTTAACACTGAAGCTTTCTTT.

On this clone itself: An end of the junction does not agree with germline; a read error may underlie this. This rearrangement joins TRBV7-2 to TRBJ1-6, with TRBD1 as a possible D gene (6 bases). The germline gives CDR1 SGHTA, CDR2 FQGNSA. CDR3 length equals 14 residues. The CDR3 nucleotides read TGTGCCAGCAACTTAGGGGGCTATAATTCACCCCTCCACTTT. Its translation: CASNLGGYNSPLHF. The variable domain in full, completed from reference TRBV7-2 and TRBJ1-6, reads GAGVSQSPSNKVTEKGKDVELRCDPISGHTALYWYRQSLGQGLEFLIYFQGNSAPDKSGLPSDRFSAERTGGSVSTLTIQRTQQEDSAVYLCASNLGGYNSPLHFGNGTRLTVT.

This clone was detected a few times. CDR3 sequence: CASSVRPTPHEQYF. The CDR3 DNA reads TGTGCCAGCAGCGTCAGACCCACTCCGCACGAGCAGTACTTC. V is TRBV9 and J is TRBJ2-7; D is ambiguous. There are 14 residues in the CDR3. Germline V gives CDR1 SGDLS, CDR2 YYNGEE. The V gene lost 2 bases and the J gene lost 5 bases, with 14 bases spanning the gap.

As DNA, the CDR3 is TGTGCCAGCAGTGGTCCGGGCCGCGAGCAGTACTTC. Protein product: CASSGPGREQYF. V usage is TRBV2 and J usage is TRBJ2-7, with unresolved D. CDR1 is SNHLY, CDR2 FYNNEI, per germline. CDR3 length: 12 residues. V shed 4 bases and J shed 6 bases, with 10 bases lying between them. Drawing the rest from reference TRBV2 and TRBJ2-7, the complete variable domain is EPEVTQTPSHQVTQMGQEVILRCVPISNHLYFYWYRQILGQKVEFLVSFYNNEISEKSEIFDDQFSVERPDGSNFTLKIRSTKLEDSAMYFCASSGPGREQYFGPGTRLTVT.

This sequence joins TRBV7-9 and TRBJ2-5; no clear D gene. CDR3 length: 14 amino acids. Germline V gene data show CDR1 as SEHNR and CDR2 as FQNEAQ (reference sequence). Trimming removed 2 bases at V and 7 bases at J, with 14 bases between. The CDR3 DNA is TGTGCCAGCAGCTTACTTGGCGACTTGGGGACCCAGTACTTC. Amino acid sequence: CASSLLGDLGTQYF.

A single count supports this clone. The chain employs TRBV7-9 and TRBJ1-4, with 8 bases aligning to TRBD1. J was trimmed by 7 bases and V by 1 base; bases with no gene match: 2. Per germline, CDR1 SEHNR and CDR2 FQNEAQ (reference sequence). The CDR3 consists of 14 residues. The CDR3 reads CASSLGQGTEKLFF. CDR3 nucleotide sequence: TGTGCCAGCAGCTTAGGACAGGGGACTGAAAAACTGTTTTTT.